The text below deals with one TCR beta chain. Only in-frame clones appear in the TCRdb table, and some are missing; sequencing was by immunoSEQ multiplex PCR. The sample carries around 25,000 clones, over 75% recorded once. Time point noted: cycle 4 day 1 (C4D1), after 6 weeks of nivolumab. In every patient, relapse followed autologous stem cell transplantation, while exposure to brentuximab vedotin differed. Magnetic negative selection was used to purify CD4+ T cells from PBMCs that had been thawed. With 1 base clipped from V and 4 bases from J, the junction kept 9 bases outside the gene matches. CDR3 length: 17 amino acids. CDR1 SGHDT and CDR2 YYEEEE come from the germline V gene. This sample was taken from a study of PD-1 blockade in classical Hodgkin lymphoma.

The starting material was CD4+ T cells from blood, obtained before the fourth cycle of nivolumab. The TCR originated in a human donor with classical Hodgkin lymphoma. V and J are TRBV5-6 and TRBJ2-1; 9 positions agree with TRBD1. CDR3 nucleotides: TGTGCCAGCAGCTTGTTCGGGACAGGGTCTCGATACAATGAGCAGTTCTTC. It codes for CASSLFGTGSRYNEQFF.